The clone carrying this T cell receptor (beta chain) was seen more than once but under ten times. Its specificity is unknown. The data were obtained in a study of T cells in Graves' hyperthyroidism and ophthalmopathy. Study-wide results and caveats: The majority of expanded thyroid clonotypes above 0.001 also appeared in blood.

In the ophthalmopathy cohort, Clinical Activity Score was at least 3, NOSPECS grade at least 4, and duration under 3 months. Exclusion criteria comprised uncontrolled infection, other autoimmune disease, pregnancy or lactation. Unmatched junction bases numbered 10, after V lost 2 bases and J lost 5 bases. Per the germline V gene, CDR1 is LNHDA and CDR2 is SQIVND (reference sequence). The CDR3 runs 16 residues. Amplification yielded TCR beta CDR3 regions, with RNA transcripts as the source. First-round RT-PCR of the TCR CDR3 relied on the HTBI primer set. MiXCR, run by TCRdb on the multiplex PCR reads, gives a single entry per CDR3 protein. The table has roughly 400,000 distinct CDR3 sequences, roughly 13% seen once; the top ten hold around 27%.

The sequence derives from a man aged 50 to 60 with Graves' ophthalmopathy. The genes are TRBV19 and TRBJ2-5; 8 bases align to TRBD1. The specimen was blood. The CDR3 nucleotides read TGTGCCAGTAGTATAATGTGGACAGGGACGTGGGAGACCCAGTACTTC. As protein: CASSIMWTGTWETQYF.